Following are 18 T cell receptor beta chains from one sample sequenced in a study of blood T cell repertoires in COVID-19. The method was immunoSEQ multiplex PCR; TCRdb's version includes in-frame clones alone and lacks a portion of them. This table holds more than 300,000 clones, approximately 88% found once. The sequenced sample was peripheral blood. The receptors originated from a man aged 18-30 years who had recovered from COVID-19.

The chain uses TRBV19 and TRBJ1-1; the D is unclear. CDR1 is LNHDA, CDR2 SQIVND, per germline (reference sequence). Trimming cost V 5 bases and J 7 bases, with 14 bases left between them. The CDR3 totals 13 residues. Written as DNA, the CDR3 is TGTGCCAGTAGTGACCGGCAGGTTTATGAAGCTTTCTTT. It is translated as CASSDRQVYEAFF.

This clone is a singleton in its sample. The V gene is TRBV5-5, the J gene TRBJ2-7, with 11 bases fitting TRBD2. CDR3 length: 16 residues. The V gene end was trimmed by 3 bases and the J gene end by 3 bases; junction bases not matched to a gene: 8. Germline values: CDR1 SGHKS, CDR2 YYEKEE (reference sequence). CDR3 DNA sequence: TGTGCCAGCAGCTATTGGGGTAGCGGGAGGGGCTACGAGCAGTACTTC. Translated: CASSYWGSGRGYEQYF.

This chain joins TRBV7-6 and TRBJ2-7, with a possible D match to TRBD2 (6 bases). This CDR3 is 15 amino acids long. Trimming stripped 5 bases from V and 0 bases from J, with 14 bases between. Germline CDR1 is SGHVS and CDR2 is FNYEAQ. The CDR3: CASSQEIAASYEQYF. CDR3 sequence (DNA): TGTGCCAGCAGCCAGGAGATAGCGGCCTCCTACGAGCAGTACTTC.

This clone was seen once. CDR3 nucleotides: TGTGCCAGCACCCCGAGGGGGGGGCAGGTAAGAACTGAAGCTTTCTTT. The encoded protein is CASTPRGGQVRTEAFF. The chain joins TRBV19 to TRBJ1-1; D might be TRBD1 (6 bases). CDR1 and CDR2 (germline): LNHDA, SQIVND (reference sequence). Deletions cut 9 bases from V and 5 bases from J, with 25 bases between. CDR3 length equals 16 residues. Supplemented by reference TRBV19 and TRBJ1-1, the full variable domain reads DGGITQSPKYLFRKEGQNVTLSCEQNLNHDAMYWYRQDPGQGLRLIYYSQIVNDFQKGDIAEGYSVSREKKESFPLTVTSAQKNPTAFYLCASTPRGGQVRTEAFFGQGTRLTVV.

Here the CDR3 DNA reads TGTGCCTGTAATCCTGGGGCCGACGGTTCACCCCTCCACTTT. Translation: CACNPGADGSPLHF. The chain is built from TRBV30 and TRBJ1-6; the D gene is possibly TRBD1 (5 bases). V was clipped by 6 bases and J by 9 bases, with 18 bases between them. The CDR3 has 14 residues. Germline loops: CDR1 GTSNPN, CDR2 SVGIG (reference sequence). Looking up the rest from reference TRBV30 and TRBJ1-6 gives the full variable domain: SQTIHQWPATLVQPVGSPLSLECTVEGTSNPNLYWYRQAAGRGLQLLFYSVGIGQISSEVPQNLSASRPQDRQFILSSKKLLLSDSGFYLCACNPGADGSPLHFGNGTRLTVT.

The chain couples TRBV6-2 or TRBV6-3 to TRBJ2-7; 7 bases match TRBD1. The germline gives CDR1 MNHEY, CDR2 SVGEGT. V was pared by 6 bases and J by 2 bases, with 13 bases of the junction left unmatched. The CDR3 runs to 16 residues. CDR3 bases: TGTGCCAGCAGCCGTCCCGGGACAGCTGTCACCTACGAGCAGTACTTC. Its translation: CASSRPGTAVTYEQYF.

The V and J genes are TRBV15 and TRBJ1-1; TRBD1 matches 10 bases. With 5 bases clipped from V and 1 base from J, the junction kept 4 bases outside the gene matches. CDR1 and CDR2 (germline): LNHNV, YYDKDF (reference sequence). This CDR3 is built from 15 residues. The CDR3: CATSRDRGPNTEAFF. In DNA form, the CDR3 reads TGTGCCACCAGCCGGGACAGGGGACCGAACACTGAAGCTTTCTTT.

The chain employs TRBV18 and TRBJ2-7; maybe TRBD2 (6 bases). CDR1 is KGHSH and CDR2 is LQKENI in the germline V gene. V lost 6 bases to trimming and J lost 2 bases, with 14 bases between them. The CDR3 length is 14 residues. The CDR3 region is CASSPGTSPYEQYF. DNA of the CDR3: TGTGCCAGCTCGCCCGGGACTTCTCCCTACGAGCAGTACTTC.

This clone came up once. This chain connects TRBV10-3 to TRBJ1-1, with D perhaps TRBD1 (6 bases). Germline V gene lookup returns CDR1 ENHRY and CDR2 SYGVKD. V lost 6 bases to trimming and J lost 4 bases, with 15 bases between them. The CDR3 is 14 amino acids. The CDR3 nucleotides read TGTGCCATCAGGGCTGGACAGTCGAGCACTGAAGCTTTCTTT. Its protein product is CAIRAGQSSTEAFF.

V is TRBV6-5 and J is TRBJ1-1, with 7 bases fitting TRBD1. V was clipped by 8 bases and J by 2 bases; unmatched bases: 8. The germline V gene has CDR1 MNHEY and CDR2 SVGAGI. This CDR3 contains 14 residues. This CDR3 reads CASHTGTANTEAFF. For the CDR3, the DNA is TGTGCCAGCCACACCGGGACAGCCAACACTGAAGCTTTCTTT.

The chain carries TRBV7-3 and TRBJ2-1; D may be TRBD1 (5 bases). V was pared by 2 bases and J by 9 bases, with 8 bases between. The CDR3 extends over 12 amino acids. Germline V gene data show CDR1 as SGHTA and CDR2 as FQGTGA. CDR3 protein: CASSLSQGEQFF. CDR3 DNA: TGTGCCAGCAGCTTATCCCAGGGTGAGCAGTTCTTC.

This clone was recorded only once. This chain connects TRBV6-1 to TRBJ2-2; D unresolved. This CDR3 spans 14 amino acids. The V gene lost 3 bases and the J gene lost 4 bases, with 9 bases spanning the gap. Per germline, CDR1 MNHNS and CDR2 SASEGT. CDR3 residues: CASSERKTTGELFF. Here the CDR3 DNA reads TGTGCCAGCAGTGAGCGGAAAACCACCGGGGAGCTGTTTTTT.

The chain has TRBV11-2 and TRBJ1-2; the D gene is possibly TRBD1 (5 bases). Per the germline V gene, CDR1 is SGHAT and CDR2 is FQNNGV. The CDR3 runs 13 residues. V lost 3 bases and J lost 7, with 12 bases in between. CDR3 region: CASSLERGLGYTF. For the CDR3, the DNA is TGTGCCAGCAGCTTGGAGAGGGGACTTGGCTACACCTTC.

This chain uses TRBV5-5 with TRBJ2-1; 15 positions agree with TRBD2. The CDR3 covers 17 residues. Looked up from germline, CDR1 is SGHKS and CDR2 is YYEKEE (reference sequence). The ends lost 0 bases at V and 6 bases at J; junction bases unmatched: 4. For the CDR3, the DNA is TGTGCCAGCAGCTTGGGGGGACTAGCGGGAGGTTTCAATGAGCAGTTCTTC. Its translation is CASSLGGLAGGFNEQFF.

The rearrangement uses TRBV5-1 and TRBJ1-2; the D gene is possibly TRBD1 (6 bases). Deletions cut 4 bases from V and 4 bases from J, with 14 bases between. The CDR3 is 14 residues long. Germline CDR1 reads SGHRS; CDR2 reads YFSETQ. CDR3 nucleotides: TGCGCCAGCAGCCAAGCACAGGGCTCCTATGGCTACACCTTC. Its protein product is CASSQAQGSYGYTF.

The count of this clone is one. CDR3 in DNA: TGCGCCAGCAGCCAGGGGGACAGGTCTGGGGCCAACGTCCTGACTTTC. Its translation is CASSQGDRSGANVLTF. This chain joins TRBV4-1 and TRBJ2-6; TRBD1 aligns across 8 bases. The CDR3 loop spans 16 amino acids. V shed 3 bases, J shed 1 base, and the junction held 2 bases outside the gene matches. CDR1 MGHRA and CDR2 YSYEKL come from the germline V gene.

The J gene is TRBJ2-7, the V gene TRBV15; 7 bases are shared with TRBD1. V lost 4 bases to trimming and J lost 4 bases; unmatched junction nucleotides: 10. Germline CDR1 is LNHNV and CDR2 is YYDKDF (reference sequence). The length of the CDR3 is 15 residues. CDR3 nucleotide sequence: TGTGCCACCAGCACCAGACAGGGTCTTGGTTACGAGCAGTACTTC. This codes for CATSTRQGLGYEQYF.

The V call is TRBV5-1, the J call TRBJ1-5; 7 bases align to TRBD1. Germline assignment: CDR1 SGHRS and CDR2 YFSETQ. The trim removed 4 bases at V and 3 bases at J, leaving 16 bases unmatched. The CDR3 has 18 amino acids. The CDR3 reads CASSPSADRALTNQPQHF. The CDR3 region has the DNA TGCGCCAGCAGCCCGTCCGCCGACAGGGCCCTTACCAATCAGCCCCAGCATTTT.